The source of this T cell receptor (beta chain) is a study of Ad26.COV2.S vaccination and SARS-CoV-2 variants. In this sample, this clone turned up once. The method was immunoSEQ multiplex PCR; TCRdb's version includes in-frame clones alone and lacks a portion of them. The repertoire holds 440,000 or so clones, with about 89% as singletons. The V and J ends lost 5 bases and 0 bases, in that order; junction bases with no gene match: 10. The CDR3 runs 17 residues. The germline gives CDR1 PRHDT, CDR2 FYEKMQ (reference sequence). Sample treatment: over 15 received Ad26.COV2.S at low or high dose, single or two shots; 5 received placebo; per-sample allocation not given. Specimens were obtained on day 63 following the first vaccine or placebo injection.

The chain uses TRBV13 and TRBJ2-1; 7 bases line up with TRBD2. The specimen comprised peripheral blood, sampled in a trial of Ad26.COV2.S vaccine versus placebo. This TCR came from a person aged 18-60 years who received the Ad26.COV2.S COVID-19 vaccine or a placebo. CDR3 coding DNA: TGTGCCAGCAGCCTGGCTAGCGGCCAGAGCTCCTACAATGAGCAGTTCTTC. It codes for CASSLASGQSSYNEQFF.